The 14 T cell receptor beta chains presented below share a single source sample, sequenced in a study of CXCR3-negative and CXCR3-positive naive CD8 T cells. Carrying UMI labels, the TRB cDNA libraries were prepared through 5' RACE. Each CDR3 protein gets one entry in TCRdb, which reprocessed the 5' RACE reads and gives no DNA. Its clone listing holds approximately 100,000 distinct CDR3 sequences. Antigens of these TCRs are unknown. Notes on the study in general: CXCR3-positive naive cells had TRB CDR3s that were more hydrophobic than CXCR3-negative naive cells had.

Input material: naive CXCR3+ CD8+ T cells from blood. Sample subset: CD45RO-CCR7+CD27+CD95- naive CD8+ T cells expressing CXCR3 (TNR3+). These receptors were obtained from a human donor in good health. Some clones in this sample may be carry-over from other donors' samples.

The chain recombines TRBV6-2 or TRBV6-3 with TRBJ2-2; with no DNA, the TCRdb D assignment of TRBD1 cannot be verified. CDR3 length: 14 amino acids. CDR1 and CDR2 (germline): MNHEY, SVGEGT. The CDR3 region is CASREGPEAGELFF.

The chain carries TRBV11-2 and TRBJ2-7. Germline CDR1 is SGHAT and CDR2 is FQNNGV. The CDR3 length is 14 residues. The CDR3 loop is CASSPAAISYEQYF.

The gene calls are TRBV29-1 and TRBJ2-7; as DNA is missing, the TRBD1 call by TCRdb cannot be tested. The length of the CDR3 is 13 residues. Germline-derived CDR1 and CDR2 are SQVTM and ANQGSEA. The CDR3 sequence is CSVTGGKSYEQYF.

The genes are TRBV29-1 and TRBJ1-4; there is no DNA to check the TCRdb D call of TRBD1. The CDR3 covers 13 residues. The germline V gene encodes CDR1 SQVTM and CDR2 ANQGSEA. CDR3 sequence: CSVVVGAPEKLFF. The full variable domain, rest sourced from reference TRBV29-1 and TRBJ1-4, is SAVISQKPSRDICQRGTSLTIQCQVDSQVTMMFWYRQQPGQSLTLIATANQGSEATYESGFVIDKFPISRPNLTFSTLTVSNMSPEDSSIYLCSVVVGAPEKLFFGSGTQLSVL.

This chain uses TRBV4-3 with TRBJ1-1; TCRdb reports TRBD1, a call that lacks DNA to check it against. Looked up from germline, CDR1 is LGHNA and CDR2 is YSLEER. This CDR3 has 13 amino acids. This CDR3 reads CASSYDRGREAFF.

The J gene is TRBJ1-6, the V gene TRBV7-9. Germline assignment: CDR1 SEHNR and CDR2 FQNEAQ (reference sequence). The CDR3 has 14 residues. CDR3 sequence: CASSTVTTESPLHF.

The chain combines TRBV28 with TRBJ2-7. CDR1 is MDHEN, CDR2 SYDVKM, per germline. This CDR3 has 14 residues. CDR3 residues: CASSLISGSYKQYF.

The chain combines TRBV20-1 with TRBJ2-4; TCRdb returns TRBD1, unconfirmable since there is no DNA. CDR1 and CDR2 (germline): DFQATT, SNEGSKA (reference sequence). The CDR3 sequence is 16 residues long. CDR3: CSARYLAGGAKNIQYF.

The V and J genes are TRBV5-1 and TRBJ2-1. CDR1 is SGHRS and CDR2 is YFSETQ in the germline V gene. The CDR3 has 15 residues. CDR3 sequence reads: CASSLAAGAYNEQFF.

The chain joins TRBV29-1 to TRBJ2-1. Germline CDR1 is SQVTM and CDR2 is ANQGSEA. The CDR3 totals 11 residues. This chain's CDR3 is CSVPQGREQFF.

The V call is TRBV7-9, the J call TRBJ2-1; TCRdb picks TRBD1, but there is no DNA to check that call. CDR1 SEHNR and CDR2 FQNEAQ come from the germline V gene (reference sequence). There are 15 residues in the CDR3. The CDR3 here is CASSLVLGDYNEQFF.

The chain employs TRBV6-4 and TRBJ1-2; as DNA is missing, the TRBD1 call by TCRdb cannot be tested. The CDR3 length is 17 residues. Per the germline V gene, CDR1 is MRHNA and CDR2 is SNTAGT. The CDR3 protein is CASSDSKQGRPFDGYTF.

The CDR3 spells CSVEPRGEETQYF. The chain combines TRBV29-1 with TRBJ2-5; the D call from TCRdb, TRBD2, cannot be confirmed without DNA. CDR1 is SQVTM, CDR2 ANQGSEA, per germline. The CDR3 consists of 13 residues.

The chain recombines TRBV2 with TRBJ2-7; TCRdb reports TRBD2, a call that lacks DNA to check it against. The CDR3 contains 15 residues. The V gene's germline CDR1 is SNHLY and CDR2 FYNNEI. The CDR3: CASSDPLAGPYEQYF.